These T cell receptor beta chains were read from a single sample in a study of cytomegalovirus exposure and HLA in healthy donors. Sequenced by immunoSEQ multiplex PCR; TCRdb stores in-frame clones only, minus some. The table shows about 270,000 clones, with 86% occurring only once. Sequencing was performed on PBMCs. Source of these receptors: a young woman in good health and CMV-seronegative. Both conserved end residues are part of each CDR3. Fields, in order: clone size, V gene, J gene, D gene, CDR3 protein, CDR3 DNA. D genes are given only for firm matches. Not all rows give a size; the values are once, few, many and, for expanded clones, a class.

>NA|TRBV5-3|TRBJ2-7|TRBD1
CARSFQRDRGVTYEQYF
TGTGCCAGAAGCTTCCAACGGGACAGGGGTGTCACCTACGAGCAGTACTTC
>NA|TRBV7-8|TRBJ2-3|TRBD1
CASSNHRQGLTDTQYF
TGTGCCAGCAGCAACCACCGACAGGGGCTCACAGATACGCAGTATTTT
>once|TRBV4-1|TRBJ1-1|NA
CASSQEDKVNTEAFF
TGCGCCAGCAGCCAAGAGGACAAGGTGAACACTGAAGCTTTCTTT
>NA|TRBV5-1|TRBJ1-3|NA
CASSLAGVPSGNTIYF
TGCGCCAGCAGCTTGGCCGGGGTGCCCTCTGGAAACACCATATATTTT
>NA|TRBV6-5|TRBJ2-1|NA
CASSYRTNHHNEQFF
TGTGCCAGCAGTTACCGAACAAACCACCACAATGAGCAGTTCTTC
>NA|TRBV28|TRBJ2-7|TRBD1
CASSLRGQLYEQYF
TGTGCCAGCAGTTTAAGGGGACAGCTCTACGAGCAGTACTTC
>NA|TRBV30|TRBJ2-2|TRBD2
CAWSVPLAGGFIGELFF
TGTGCCTGGAGTGTACCGCTAGCGGGAGGGTTTATCGGGGAGCTGTTTTTT
>NA|TRBV7-2|TRBJ2-7|TRBD2
CASSLITSGEGFYEQYF
TGTGCCAGCAGCTTAATCACTAGCGGGGAGGGGTTTTACGAGCAGTACTTC
>NA|TRBV18|TRBJ1-6|NA
CASSSVQGDSPLHF
TGTGCCAGCTCGTCCGTTCAGGGTGACTCACCCCTCCACTTT
>NA|TRBV7-9|TRBJ2-1|NA
CASTRSTTYNEQFF
TGTGCCAGCACACGGAGTACAACCTACAATGAGCAGTTCTTC
>NA|TRBV19|TRBJ2-1|TRBD2
CASSPSLADNEQFF
TGTGCCAGTAGTCCGTCCCTAGCGGACAATGAGCAGTTCTTC
>NA|TRBV5-6|TRBJ2-7|NA
CASSRDDLGVDPSLEQYF
TGTGCCAGCAGTCGCGACGACCTAGGGGTGGACCCCTCACTCGAGCAGTACTTC
>few|TRBV10-3|TRBJ1-2|NA
CAISGPGTPPYGYTF
TGTGCCATCAGTGGACCTGGGACACCTCCCTATGGCTACACCTTC
>NA|TRBV6-5|TRBJ1-2|TRBD1
CASSYSPTGVGYTF
TGTGCCAGCAGTTACAGCCCCACAGGGGTTGGCTACACCTTC
>NA|TRBV6-5|TRBJ2-7|TRBD1
CASSYSTQGEEQYF
TGTGCCAGCAGTTACTCGACACAGGGGGAAGAGCAGTACTTC
>NA|TRBV30|TRBJ1-3|NA
CAWSVESGNTIYF
TGTGCCTGGAGTGTGGAGTCTGGAAACACCATATATTTT
>once|TRBV28|TRBJ1-1|NA
CASSLRGITEAFF
TGTGCCAGCAGTTTAAGGGGTATCACTGAAGCTTTCTTT
>NA|TRBV30|TRBJ1-1|TRBD1
CALEGQLNTEAFF
TGTGCCCTAGAGGGACAGCTGAACACTGAAGCTTTCTTT
>NA|TRBV9|TRBJ2-7|NA
CASSVEGGDNEQYF
TGTGCCAGCAGCGTAGAGGGTGGGGACAACGAGCAGTACTTC
>NA|TRBV6-1|TRBJ1-2|NA
CASRPTGSGYTF
TGTGCCAGCAGGCCCACAGGGTCTGGCTACACCTTC
>once|TRBV30|TRBJ2-1|TRBD2
CATLETPGTSGREFF
TGTGCCACCTTAGAAACCCCCGGGACTAGCGGGAGGGAGTTCTTC
>NA|TRBV15|TRBJ1-2|NA
CATKGAGNYGYTF
TGTGCCACCAAAGGCGCGGGAAACTATGGCTACACCTTC
>NA|TRBV5-4|TRBJ1-1|TRBD1
CASSSRQGGSTEAFF
TGTGCCAGCAGCTCTCGACAGGGTGGAAGCACTGAAGCTTTCTTT
>NA|TRBV2|TRBJ2-1|TRBD2
CASSDSGGTYNEQFF
TGTGCCAGCAGTGATAGCGGGGGGACTTACAATGAGCAGTTCTTC
>NA|TRBV2|TRBJ2-7|TRBD1
CVTPGTDYEQYF
TGTGTAACCCCCGGGACAGACTACGAGCAGTACTTC
>NA|TRBV7-6|TRBJ2-7|TRBD2
CASSLQSPGGLAGSEQYF
TGTGCCAGCAGCTTACAATCGCCAGGGGGACTAGCGGGGAGCGAGCAGTACTTC
>NA|TRBV4-1|TRBJ2-5|NA
CASSPLAARETQYF
TGCGCCAGCAGCCCCCTGGCGGCGAGGGAGACCCAGTACTTC
>NA|TRBV27|TRBJ2-1|TRBD2
CASSQRLAGSNEQFF
TGTGCCAGCAGCCAAAGACTAGCGGGGTCGAATGAGCAGTTCTTC
>NA|TRBV19|TRBJ2-7|NA
CASSRRWGDEQYF
TGTGCCAGTAGTAGGCGATGGGGGGACGAGCAGTACTTC
>few|TRBV12-5|TRBJ2-7|TRBD2
CASGLMASGAYEQYF
TGTGCTAGTGGTTTGATGGCTAGCGGAGCCTACGAGCAGTACTTC
>NA|TRBV28|TRBJ2-7|TRBD1
CASRLQGAYEQYF
TGTGCCAGCAGACTCCAGGGGGCTTACGAGCAGTACTTC
>NA|TRBV27|TRBJ1-2|NA
CASSPRVSYGYTF
TGTGCCAGCAGTCCTCGGGTCTCCTATGGCTACACCTTC
>few|TRBV27|TRBJ1-2|TRBD1
CASSLKGTGSHGYTF
TGTGCCAGCAGTTTAAAAGGGACAGGGTCCCATGGCTACACCTTC
>NA|TRBV19|TRBJ2-2|NA
CASSIWRGRAGELFF
TGTGCCAGTAGTATCTGGCGGGGAAGGGCCGGGGAGCTGTTTTTT
>NA|TRBV19|TRBJ1-2|NA
CASSPTGPYGYTF
TGTGCCAGTAGCCCGACAGGCCCCTATGGCTACACCTTC
>NA|TRBV9|TRBJ2-1|TRBD2
CASSAGGLTYNEQFF
TGTGCCAGCAGCGCGGGGGGGCTTACCTACAATGAGCAGTTCTTC
>NA|TRBV18|TRBJ2-5|TRBD2
CASSRALAGVELGETQYF
TGTGCCAGCTCACGCGCACTAGCGGGAGTGGAGTTGGGAGAGACCCAGTACTTC
>NA|TRBV5-1|TRBJ2-6|NA
CASSPQLQGSGANVLTF
TGCGCCAGCAGCCCCCAACTACAGGGATCCGGGGCCAACGTCCTGACTTTC
>NA|TRBV28|TRBJ1-3|NA
CASALGQDSGNTIYF
TGTGCCAGCGCCCTCGGACAAGACTCTGGAAACACCATATATTTT
>NA|TRBV25-1|TRBJ2-7|TRBD1
CASSPGQVSYEQYF
TGTGCCAGCAGTCCCGGACAGGTCTCCTACGAGCAGTACTTC
>NA|TRBV5-1|TRBJ1-4|NA
CASSLRSRGREKLFF
TGCGCCAGCAGCTTGCGGAGCAGGGGAAGAGAAAAACTGTTTTTT